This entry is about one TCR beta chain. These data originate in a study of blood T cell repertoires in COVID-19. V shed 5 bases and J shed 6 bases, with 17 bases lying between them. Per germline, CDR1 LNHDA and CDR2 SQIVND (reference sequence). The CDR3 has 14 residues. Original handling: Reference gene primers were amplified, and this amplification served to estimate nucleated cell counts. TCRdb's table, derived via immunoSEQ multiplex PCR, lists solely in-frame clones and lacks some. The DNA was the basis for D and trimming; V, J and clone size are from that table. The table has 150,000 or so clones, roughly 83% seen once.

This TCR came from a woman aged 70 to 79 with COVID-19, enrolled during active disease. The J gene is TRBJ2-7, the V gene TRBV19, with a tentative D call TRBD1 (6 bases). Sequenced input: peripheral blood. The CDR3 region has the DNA TGTGCCAGTAGTGTCCAAAAGACAGGAGGCGAGCAGTACTTC. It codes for CASSVQKTGGEQYF.